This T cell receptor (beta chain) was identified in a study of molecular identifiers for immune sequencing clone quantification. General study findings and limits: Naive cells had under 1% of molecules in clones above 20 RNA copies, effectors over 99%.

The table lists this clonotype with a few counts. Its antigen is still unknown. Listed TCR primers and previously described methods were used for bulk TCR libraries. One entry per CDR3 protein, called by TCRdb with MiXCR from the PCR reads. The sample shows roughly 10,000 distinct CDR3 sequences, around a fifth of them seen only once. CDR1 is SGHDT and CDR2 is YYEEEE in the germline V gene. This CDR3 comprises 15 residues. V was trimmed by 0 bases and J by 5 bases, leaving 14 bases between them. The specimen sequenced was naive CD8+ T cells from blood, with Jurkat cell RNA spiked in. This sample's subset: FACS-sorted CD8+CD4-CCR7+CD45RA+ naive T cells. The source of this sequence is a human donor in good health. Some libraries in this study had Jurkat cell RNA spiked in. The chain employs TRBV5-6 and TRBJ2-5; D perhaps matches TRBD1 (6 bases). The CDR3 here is CASSLAVTGLETQYF. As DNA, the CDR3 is TGTGCCAGCAGCTTGGCCGTCACAGGGCTGGAGACCCAGTACTTC.